The 2 T cell receptor beta chains presented below share a single source sample, sequenced in a study of tumor and adjacent non-tumor tissue in lung cancer. TCRbeta libraries were built with three rounds of nested PCR, modified from ARM-PCR. MiXCR was run by TCRdb on the multiplex PCR reads, yielding one entry per CDR3 protein. The sample carries over 85,000 distinct CDR3 sequences, nearly 85% recorded once. The template was RNA from unsorted bulk tissue. The sequenced material came from lung tumor tissue. The receptors come from a man aged 70-80 years with non-small cell lung cancer.

Points on this clonotype: A much larger clone sits a single nucleotide away, making a read error possible. The chain uses TRBV7-2 and TRBJ1-1; the D gene is possibly TRBD1 (6 bases). The CDR3 length is 13 residues. CDR1 and CDR2 (germline): SGHTA, FQGNSA. CDR3 amino acids: CVSSLVDRSEAFF. CDR3 coding DNA: TGTGTCAGCAGCTTAGTCGACAGGTCTGAAGCTTTCTTT.

As for this clonotype: Its ends do not fully match the called genes, so a read error is possible. V is TRBV7-6 and J is TRBJ1-1; D is undetermined. The CDR3 totals 14 residues. In germline, CDR1 is SGHVS, CDR2 FNYEAQ. The CDR3 region has the DNA TGTACCAGCAGCTTATCAGCTGCGAGCATTGGAGCTTTCTTT. This codes for CTSSLSAASIGAFF.